This record concerns one T cell receptor beta chain sequence. These data belong to a study of blood T cell repertoires in COVID-19. Whole-study context: Collection of acute and convalescent COVID-19 samples took place in the United States, Italy and Spain.

Authors' processing steps: Reference gene primers were amplified, and this amplification served to estimate nucleated cell counts. Clones were read by immunoSEQ multiplex PCR, and TCRdb kept only the in-frame ones, dropping some. That table furnishes V, J and clone size, whereas the DNA furnished D and trimming. The table lists around 270,000 clones, approximately 86% of them singletons. Germline V gives CDR1 MNHEY, CDR2 SMNVEV (reference sequence). Germline trimming cut 6 bases from V and 3 bases from J; bases unmatched to any gene: 12. The CDR3 is 17 amino acids. Sequenced input: peripheral blood. This rearrangement joins TRBV27 to TRBJ2-7; 12 positions match TRBD2. The clonotype was recovered from a woman aged 60-75 years with COVID-19, enrolled during active disease. The CDR3 loop reads CASRHERLAGADYEQYF. CDR3 DNA sequence: TGTGCCAGCAGGCACGAACGACTAGCGGGAGCAGACTACGAGCAGTACTTC.